Presented here are 10 T cell receptor beta chains from one specimen sequenced in a study of response to subunit inactivated influenza vaccine. TCRdb analysed the RT-PCR reads with MiXCR anew, one entry per CDR3 protein. Of about 830,000 distinct CDR3 sequences listed, roughly 20% are singletons. Material: PBMCs from blood, obtained roughly 5 days after vaccination. All receptors come from a man aged 50 to 60 who received an inactivated influenza vaccine.

The rearrangement links TRBV5-8 to TRBJ2-7; D is uncertain. Trimming took off 0 bases at V and 10 bases at J, with 17 bases between the two ends. In germline, CDR1 is SGHTS, CDR2 YDEGEE. The CDR3 is 14 amino acids. The CDR3, as DNA: TGTGCCAGCAGCTTGGCCCGTGGGCCCCTCCTCCAGTACTTC. Protein product: CASSLARGPLLQYF.

As for this clonotype: The junction and the germline gene differ at one end; a read error may be behind it. The chain uses TRBV5-1 and TRBJ2-3; D ambiguous. This CDR3 has 11 amino acids. The germline CDR1 and CDR2 sequences are SGHRS and YFSETQ. The CDR3 DNA reads TGCGCCAACAGCCACACAGATACGCAGTATTTT. Translated: CANSHTDTQYF.

About this clonotype itself: A clone one base away is much larger, so this may be a read error. No conserved phenylalanine or tryptophan is present at the end of the CDR3, so a read error is the likely explanation. The rearrangement uses TRBV29-1 and TRBJ2-1, with D unresolved. Looked up from germline, CDR1 is SQVTM and CDR2 is ANQGSEA. The CDR3 covers 12 residues. The CDR3 nucleotides read TGCAGTACGGGTCGGTCCTACAATGAGCAGTTCTCC. Translation: CSTGRSYNEQFS.

V and J are TRBV15 and TRBJ1-4; D not resolved. The CDR3 spans 14 residues. With 3 bases removed from V and 7 bases from J, the gap between germline ends came to 12 bases. Germline V gene sequence: CDR1 LNHNV, CDR2 YYDKDF (reference sequence). The CDR3 here is CATSRVGGGEKLFF. The CDR3 nucleotides are TGTGCCACCAGCAGGGTCGGAGGAGGTGAAAAACTGTTTTTT.

The chain is built from TRBV12-3 or TRBV12-4 and TRBJ1-3; no clear D gene. This CDR3 contains 13 residues. V gave up 5 bases and J gave up 4 bases, with 9 bases separating them. The CDR3 sequence: CASSPSLGNTIYF. In DNA form, the CDR3 reads TGTGCCAGCAGTCCGTCGTTAGGAAACACCATATATTTT.

This clonotype showed up many times. This chain links TRBV20-1 with TRBJ2-3; D gene uncertain. The CDR3 is 11 residues long. Germline CDR1 and CDR2: DFQATT and SNEGSKA (reference sequence). CDR3 residues: CSARRADTQYF. The CDR3 DNA reads as TGCAGCGCTCGACGGGCAGATACGCAGTATTTT.

The chain uses TRBV4-1 and TRBJ2-3; D not certain. This CDR3 is 15 amino acids long. CDR1 MGHRA and CDR2 YSYEKL come from the germline V gene. V was shortened by 1 base and J by 8 bases, with 16 bases between the two germline ends. In DNA, the CDR3 is TGCGCCAGCAGCCAAGTCGTAGGTATAGTTAGTACGCAGTATTTT. Encoded protein: CASSQVVGIVSTQYF.

This sequence joins TRBV6-1 and TRBJ1-5; D is uncertain. Trimming removed 6 bases at V and 1 base at J, with 13 bases between. The CDR3 extends over 15 amino acids. CDR1 and CDR2 (germline): MNHNS, SASEGT. The CDR3 DNA follows: TGTGCCAGCAGAAAACTCGACGGAAGCAATCAGCCCCAGCATTTT. This encodes CASRKLDGSNQPQHF.

This clonotype was found a few times. The J gene is TRBJ1-6, the V gene TRBV20-1; D possibly corresponds to TRBD1 (6 bases). In germline, CDR1 is DFQATT, CDR2 SNEGSKA (reference sequence). CDR3 length: 15 amino acids. V was clipped by 1 base and J by 8 bases, with 15 bases between them. The CDR3 nucleotides are TGCAGTGCTAGAGGTGCCAGCGGGGGCGATTCACCCCTCCACTTT. Translation gives CSARGASGGDSPLHF.

The chain employs TRBV6-4 and TRBJ1-2, with 8 bases that match TRBD1. The germline CDR1 and CDR2 sequences are MRHNA and SNTAGT. This CDR3 has 13 residues. V shed 3 bases and J 8 bases; nucleotides not matched to a gene: 5. This CDR3 is CASSDVSGGGYTF. CDR3 in DNA: TGTGCCAGCAGTGATGTTTCAGGGGGCGGCTACACCTTC.